This entry features one TCR beta chain sequence. Its antigen remains unidentified. Base qualities are not provided; no much larger clone lies one nucleotide away. The CDR3 covers 10 residues, taking in both the cysteine and the phenylalanine. This entry keeps only the CDR3 DNA: 30 bases, framed from base 1. V lost 8 bases and J lost 7 bases; the stretch between them is 8 bases long. CDR1 and CDR2 are read off the germline V gene as SGHNT and YENEEA. This entry belongs to a study of graft-versus-host responses after intestinal transplantation (dated by TCRdb to the early 2020s). Study-level background: Recipients received multivisceral, liver-intestinal, or isolated intestinal transplants. All recipients received anti-thymocyte globulin induction followed by maintenance tacrolimus and steroids for 3 to 4 years. After intestinal transplantation, graft-versus-host and host-versus-graft alloreactive T cell clones were followed in the graft, circulation and bone marrow using bulk TCR-beta CDR3 sequencing. To identify alloreactive clones, pre-transplant mixed lymphocyte reaction products were sequenced and then compared with unstimulated pre-transplant donor and recipient T cells. The cohort enrolled fewer than 25 intestinal transplant recipients including one retransplant, and 3 patients lacking pretransplant specimens were excluded. Donor T cell macrochimerism was defined as a peak of at least 4% donor T cells among recipient peripheral blood mononuclear cells. Rather than going through the commercial service, samples from three later patients were sequenced in-house on an Illumina MiSeq and processed with MiXCR.

In the first month after transplant, blood samples were collected up to 4 times, and after that at least monthly when available. Beyond this particular receptor, the publication reports: In the allografts of patients with donor T cell macrochimerism, GvH to HvG T cell clonal ratios were high. Peak levels of circulating GvH clones were associated with declines in HvG clones early after transplant. GvH clones were detected in recipient bone marrow, and some of these GvH clones were observed earlier in ileal mucosa or blood, consistent with an intestinal mucosal origin. Conclusions were limited by the relatively low number and heterogeneity of intestinal transplant patients.

The library was obtained by the immunoSEQ multiplex PCR assay. For most patients, genomic DNA was subjected to high-throughput TCR-beta CDR3 sequencing by Adaptive Biotechnologies. On the study's bioinformatics: TCR sequencing data were retrieved from Adaptive's ImmunoSEQ software for 18 patients, whereas a few other patients were processed with MiXCR and VDJtools. CDR3 nucleotide sequences shared between donor and recipient were removed because their origin could not be assigned. At least 2-fold expansion over unstimulated cells and a minimum CFSE-low frequency of 0.002% (template counts) or 0.001% (read counts) were required for clones to be classified as alloreactive. A clone was considered mappable if detected in the sequenced pre-transplant spleen, lymph node, or MLR CFSE-low populations of the donor or recipient. The cumulative frequency of alloreactive clones was calculated as a percentage of all sequences, weighted by copy number. Held by TCRdb, this immuneACCESS table contains in-frame sequences only and omits some clones. Under half of the omission traces to an unresolved V gene where checked; the cause of the rest is unknown. The DNA gave D and trimming, while V, J and clone size come from that table. The sample has over 75,000 clones on record, more than 70% of them singletons. 1.4% of the sample rests with the top ten.

The chain is encoded by TRBV11-3 joined to TRBJ1-1; no D gene call is confident. Here the sequenced sample was PBMCs, taken 255 days after intestinal transplant. The sequence derives from a human patient who received an intestinal transplant, so some T cells may come from the graft donor. CDR3 reads: CASVKGEAFF. The sequenced DNA: TGTGCCAGCGTCAAAGGTGAAGCTTTCTTT.